The clone carrying this T cell receptor (beta chain) has a single count. CDR3 length equals 15 residues. V dropped 8 bases and J dropped 9 bases, with 20 bases sitting between them. Germline V gene data show CDR1 as MNHEY and CDR2 as SMNVEV (reference sequence). The entry originates in a study of blood T cell repertoires in COVID-19. On the study more broadly: PBMCs, B-cell-depleted T cells, or T cells were the source of the cDNA or gDNA that made up the material.

Per the study methods: Reference gene primers were amplified, and this amplification served to estimate nucleated cell counts. Only in-frame clones appear in the TCRdb table, and some are missing; sequencing was by immunoSEQ multiplex PCR. Clonal size and the V and J genes are those of that table, whereas D and trimming came from the DNA. The table records fewer than 350,000 clones, roughly 79% of them present only once. This receptor was identified in a woman aged 60-75 years with active or convalescent COVID-19. The rearrangement uses TRBV27 and TRBJ1-6; tentative D call: TRBD1 (5 bases). Input material: peripheral blood. CDR3 sequence (DNA): TGTGCCAGCCAGCCCGCGACAGTTAATGTTTCACCCCTCCACTTT. This sequence encodes CASQPATVNVSPLHF.